This paragraph covers one T cell receptor (beta chain) sequence. Its antigen is not identified. cDNA libraries of TCR beta carried unique molecular identifiers. TCRdb re-analysed the PCR reads in MiXCR, keeping a single row per CDR3 protein. The data show 800,000 to 950,000 distinct CDR3 sequences, approximately 57% seen once. The V gene lost 7 bases and the J gene lost 11 bases, with 14 bases spanning the gap. The V gene's germline CDR1 is SQVTM and CDR2 ANQGSEA. This CDR3 is 10 amino acids long. These data originate in a study of post-analysis software for immune sequencing data. Overall study findings and caveats: TRBV5-6, TRBV5-1 and TRBV20-1 were among five TRBV segments more frequent in patients than controls. Versus controls, multiple sclerosis patients showed significantly lower diversity (normalized Chao1).

The source of this sequence is a girl aged 10-17 years with multiple sclerosis. The sequenced sample consisted of blood. The chain combines TRBV29-1 with TRBJ1-1, with unresolved D. CDR3 region: CSGLLGSAFF. For the CDR3, the DNA is TGCAGCGGTTTGTTAGGATCTGCTTTCTTT.